The 30 T cell receptor beta chains reported below all come from one sample, sequenced in a study of shared clonotypes between healthy human individuals. TCRdb keeps only in-frame clones here, not all; method: immunoSEQ multiplex PCR. The sample lists 2 million to 2.5 million clones, less than 95% occurring once. The material sequenced was naive CD4+ T cells from PBMCs. Described subset: CD45RA+ positively selected. The receptors were gathered from a man aged 18 to 30 in good health. Some clones in this sample may be carry-over from other donors' samples.

The V gene is TRBV6-1, the J gene TRBJ1-3; no definite D call. This CDR3 is 14 amino acids long. The germline CDR1 and CDR2 sequences are MNHNS and SASEGT. Trimming stripped 6 bases from V and 0 bases from J, with 9 bases between. The CDR3 here is CASRGTSSGNTIYF. CDR3 DNA: TGTGCCAGCAGGGGAACTTCCTCTGGAAACACCATATATTTT.

The chain combines TRBV28 with TRBJ2-3; 8 bases fit TRBD2. CDR3 length equals 15 residues. CDR1 and CDR2 from the germline V gene are MDHEN and SYDVKM. V was pared by 10 bases and J by 4 bases, with 13 bases of the junction left unmatched. CDR3 region: CAIEWAGGSADTQYF. In DNA, the CDR3 is TGTGCCATTGAGTGGGCGGGAGGCAGCGCAGATACGCAGTATTTT.

The rearrangement joins TRBV7-2 to TRBJ1-2; TRBD1 is a possible D gene (6 bases). With 5 bases removed from V and 4 bases from J, the gap between germline ends came to 14 bases. Germline V lookup: CDR1 SGHTA, CDR2 FQGNSA. This CDR3 is 14 amino acids long. CDR3 DNA: TGTGCCAGCAGCCCACTAGGGGGGTTCTATGGCTACACCTTC. Its protein is CASSPLGGFYGYTF.

This clone was seen only once. The chain uses TRBV5-1 and TRBJ2-1; no firm D call. Germline V gene sequence: CDR1 SGHRS, CDR2 YFSETQ. V was cut by 0 bases and J by 4 bases, with 11 bases left in between. The CDR3 is made up of 15 amino acids. The CDR3 loop is CASSLESPLYNEQFF. The CDR3 DNA is TGCGCCAGCAGCTTGGAGTCACCTCTATACAATGAGCAGTTCTTC.

This clone was counted between two and nine times. This chain connects TRBV30 to TRBJ1-4; D might be TRBD1 (6 bases). CDR3 length equals 14 residues. CDR1 is GTSNPN and CDR2 is SVGIG in the germline V gene (reference sequence). Deletions cut 2 bases from V and 8 bases from J, with 15 bases between. The CDR3 loop reads CAWSPSGGAEKLFF. DNA for the CDR3: TGTGCCTGGAGTCCCTCGGGGGGGGCGGAAAAACTGTTTTTT.

Concerning this clone itself: The sample has other DNA sequences that encode this CDR3 too. The chain joins TRBV9 to TRBJ2-2; D uncertain. CDR3 length equals 11 residues. V was pared by 0 bases and J by 6 bases, with 0 bases between. CDR1 is SGDLS, CDR2 YYNGEE, per germline. The CDR3 region is CASSVAGELFF. CDR3 DNA: TGTGCCAGCAGCGTAGCCGGGGAGCTGTTTTTT.

In regard to this clone: Within the sample, other DNA sequences also encode this same CDR3. CDR3: CASSYDRGYGYTF. The CDR3 DNA sequence: TGCGCCAGCAGCTACGACAGGGGGTATGGCTACACCTTC. The chain recombines TRBV5-1 with TRBJ1-2, with 9 bases identical to TRBD1. The germline CDR1 and CDR2 sequences are SGHRS and YFSETQ. This CDR3 spans 13 amino acids. V was clipped by 3 bases and J by 5 bases; unmatched bases: 2.

The J gene is TRBJ1-2, the V gene TRBV5-6; tentative D call: TRBD1 (5 bases). The V gene's germline CDR1 is SGHDT and CDR2 YYEEEE. The CDR3 contains 14 residues. Trimming took 4 bases from V and 0 from J, leaving 10 bases between them. The CDR3 DNA is TGTGCCAGCAGCCGACGGGGGGCTAACTATGGCTACACCTTC. This codes for CASSRRGANYGYTF.

Worth noting for this clone: It is likely a read error: a sequence one base away is far more abundant. This chain joins TRBV11-1 and TRBJ1-5; 11 positions agree with TRBD1. Germline assignment: CDR1 SGHAT and CDR2 FQDESV (reference sequence). The CDR3 is 13 residues long. After removal of 5 bases from V and 6 bases from J, the junction contained 0 bases not matched to a gene. The CDR3 loop reads CASSGTGGQPQHF. As DNA, the CDR3 is TGTGCCAGCAGCGGGACAGGGGGTCAGCCCCAGCATTTT. The full variable domain, with the rest looked up from reference TRBV11-1 and TRBJ1-5, is EAEVAQSPRYKITEKSQAVAFWCDPISGHATLYWYRQILGQGPELLVQFQDESVVDDSQLPKDRFSAERLKGVDSTLKIQPAELGDSAMYLCASSGTGGQPQHFGDGTRLSIL.

Points on this clone: Other DNA variants within this sample encode the same CDR3. The CDR3 bases are TGCGCCAGCAGCAGGACTACCACAGATACGCAGTATTTT. Translating it yields CASSRTTTDTQYF. The chain joins TRBV5-1 to TRBJ2-3, with D tentatively TRBD2 (6 bases). The ends were cut back, 4 bases at V and 2 bases at J, with 8 bases in the middle. This CDR3 has 13 residues. Germline loops: CDR1 SGHRS, CDR2 YFSETQ.

Notes on this clone: This sample includes further DNA sequences coding for the same CDR3. This sequence joins TRBV7-2 and TRBJ1-1; no reliable D call. V lost 5 bases and J lost 0, with 4 bases in between. The CDR3 is 12 amino acids. Germline lookup yields CDR1 SGHTA and CDR2 FQGNSA. The CDR3 loop reads CASSRVNTEAFF. In DNA form, the CDR3 reads TGTGCCAGCAGCCGAGTGAACACTGAAGCTTTCTTT.

The V gene is TRBV27, the J gene TRBJ2-7; 7 bases match TRBD1. CDR3 size: 14 residues. Germline-derived CDR1 and CDR2 are MNHEY and SMNVEV (reference sequence). The trim removed 6 bases at V and 2 bases at J, leaving 7 bases unmatched. CDR3 loop: CASRVQGNPYEQYF. CDR3 DNA: TGTGCCAGCAGGGTACAGGGGAATCCCTACGAGCAGTACTTC.

The rearrangement links TRBV5-4 to TRBJ2-5, with TRBD1 matching 8 bases. With V trimmed by 2 bases and J by 6 bases, 9 bases remained unmatched. In germline, CDR1 is SGHNT, CDR2 YYREEE (reference sequence). The CDR3 has 15 amino acids. The CDR3 is CASSFGGDRGKTQYF. The CDR3 DNA reads as TGTGCCAGCAGCTTCGGCGGCGACAGGGGAAAGACCCAGTACTTC.

The CDR3 protein is CASSLGGTSGPVDGELFF. In DNA, the CDR3 is TGTGCCAGCAGCTTAGGGGGCACTAGCGGTCCAGTAGATGGGGAGCTGTTTTTT. The chain is built from TRBV7-6 and TRBJ2-2, with TRBD2 matching 8 bases. Trimming at V came to 1 base and at J to 8 bases, leaving 15 bases not matched to a gene. Germline lookup yields CDR1 SGHVS and CDR2 FNYEAQ. This CDR3 is 18 amino acids long.

This clone was seen a few times. The gene calls are TRBV25-1 and TRBJ1-5; D remains unclear. Germline CDR1 MGHDK, CDR2 SYGVNS. The CDR3 loop spans 18 amino acids. The V end was cut by 3 bases, the J end by 7 bases, with 25 bases between. For the CDR3, the DNA is TGTGCCAGCAGTGATCGGTTCGGAGGCAGCGGCGTTGGGCAGCCCCAGCATTTT. Translated: CASSDRFGGSGVGQPQHF.

CDR3 nucleotides: TGCGCCAGCAGTGAGCTGTGGCAGTCCTACGAGCAGTACTTC. Residues: CASSELWQSYEQYF. The V call is TRBV10-2, the J call TRBJ2-7, with D unclear. V lost 2 bases and J lost 1, with 9 bases in between. Germline CDR1 and CDR2: WSHSY and SAAADI. This CDR3 has 14 residues.

The chain links TRBV15 to TRBJ1-1; D not resolved. Germline V CDR1 and CDR2: LNHNV, YYDKDF (reference sequence). The CDR3 totals 16 residues. The V gene lost 0 bases and the J gene lost 1 base, with 12 bases spanning the gap. The CDR3 here is CATSRDNLRRNTEAFF. The CDR3 DNA sequence: TGTGCCACCAGCAGAGATAACCTTAGGCGGAACACTGAAGCTTTCTTT.

The genes are TRBV7-2 and TRBJ2-7, with a possible D match to TRBD1 (5 bases). The CDR3 extends over 15 amino acids. V was clipped by 1 base and J by 0 bases, with 10 bases between them. The V gene's germline CDR1 is SGHTA and CDR2 FQGNSA. The CDR3 nucleotides are TGTGCCAGCAGCTTAGACAGGCGCGCCTCCTACGAGCAGTACTTC. Residues: CASSLDRRASYEQYF.

The CDR3, as DNA: TGTGCCAGCACCCCTGCGGGGATTTTATCCTACAATGAGCAGTTCTTC. Its protein product is CASTPAGILSYNEQFF. This rearrangement joins TRBV28 to TRBJ2-1; D possibly corresponds to TRBD2 (6 bases). V lost 7 bases, J lost 1 base, and 17 bases lay in between. Germline V gene data show CDR1 as MDHEN and CDR2 as SYDVKM. The CDR3 contains 16 residues. Full variable domain (outside the CDR3, taken from reference TRBV28 and TRBJ2-1): DVKVTQSSRYLVKRTGEKVFLECVQDMDHENMFWYRQDPGLGLRLIYFSYDVKMKEKGDIPEGYSVSREKKERFSLILESASTNQTSMYLCASTPAGILSYNEQFFGPGTRLTVL.

This chain joins TRBV7-2 and TRBJ1-2, with D possibly matching TRBD1 (5 bases). The CDR3 is 13 amino acids. V was cut by 1 base and J by 8 bases, with 11 bases left in between. Germline CDR1 and CDR2: SGHTA and FQGNSA. The CDR3 loop reads CASSLGGVVGYTF. In DNA, the CDR3 is TGTGCCAGCAGCTTAGGAGGGGTGGTCGGCTACACCTTC. The variable domain in full, with the rest retrieved from reference TRBV7-2 and TRBJ1-2, is GAGVSQSPSNKVTEKGKDVELRCDPISGHTALYWYRQSLGQGLEFLIYFQGNSAPDKSGLPSDRFSAERTGGSVSTLTIQRTQQEDSAVYLCASSLGGVVGYTFGSGTRLTVV.

There are a few counts of this clone. This chain uses TRBV7-9 with TRBJ2-7; the D gene is possibly TRBD1 (6 bases). The V gene's germline CDR1 is SEHNR and CDR2 FQNEAQ (reference sequence). With 3 bases removed from V and 2 bases from J, the gap between germline ends came to 14 bases. CDR3 length equals 15 residues. Here the CDR3 DNA reads TGTGCCAGCAGCTTGGGGGCCCTCGGGACCTACGAGCAGTACTTC. Translation gives CASSLGALGTYEQYF.

Points on this clone: Other DNA variants within this sample encode the same CDR3. V is TRBV7-9 and J is TRBJ2-1, with 10 positions matching TRBD2. Germline-derived CDR1 and CDR2 are SEHNR and FQNEAQ (reference sequence). The V and J ends lost 2 bases and 7 bases, in that order; junction bases with no gene match: 2. This CDR3 contains 14 residues. The CDR3 protein is CASSLLAGVNEQFF. CDR3 sequence (DNA): TGTGCCAGCAGCTTACTAGCGGGAGTTAATGAGCAGTTCTTC.

V usage is TRBV19 and J usage is TRBJ2-4; 7 bases line up with TRBD1. This CDR3 region has 14 residues. Germline V gene lookup returns CDR1 LNHDA and CDR2 SQIVND (reference sequence). V shed 7 bases, J shed 8 bases, and the junction held 11 bases outside the gene matches. The CDR3 loop reads CASTLSTGIHIQYF. The CDR3, as DNA: TGTGCCAGTACCTTATCGACAGGGATACACATTCAGTACTTC.

This rearrangement joins TRBV6-5 to TRBJ2-7; 7 bases are shared with TRBD1. The CDR3 sequence is 15 residues long. V shed 4 bases, J shed 3 bases, and the junction held 9 bases outside the gene matches. CDR1 and CDR2 from the germline V gene are MNHEY and SVGAGI. This CDR3 is CASSSDRVRDYEQYF. The CDR3 nucleotides read TGTGCCAGCAGTTCTGACAGGGTCCGGGACTACGAGCAGTACTTC.

V is TRBV5-3 and J is TRBJ1-2, with D tentatively TRBD1 (6 bases). TRBV5-3 is given ORF status, its function remaining uncertain. The CDR3 runs 13 residues. Trimming shortened V by 4 bases and J by 2 bases, and 9 bases separated the two germline ends. CDR3 residues: CARSPGQNYGYTF. The CDR3 DNA sequence: TGTGCCAGAAGCCCCGGACAGAACTATGGCTACACCTTC.

V is TRBV5-1 and J is TRBJ1-1; TRBD1 is a possible D gene (6 bases). Trimming stripped 7 bases from V and 1 base from J, with 14 bases between. CDR3 length equals 14 residues. The germline CDR1 and CDR2 sequences are SGHRS and YFSETQ. The CDR3 here is CASYWTAWNTEAFF. The CDR3 nucleotides read TGCGCCAGCTACTGGACAGCCTGGAACACTGAAGCTTTCTTT.

The chain carries TRBV5-1 and TRBJ2-7, with 9 bases lining up with TRBD1. J lost 3 bases, V lost 0 bases, and 1 base had no gene match. From germline, CDR1 is SGHRS and CDR2 YFSETQ. This CDR3 is built from 14 residues. CDR3 sequence reads: CASSLDRGHYEQYF. The DNA of the CDR3 is TGCGCCAGCAGCTTGGACAGGGGGCACTACGAGCAGTACTTC.

This clone has a handful of counts. The J gene is TRBJ1-5, the V gene TRBV27; a weak D match, TRBD1 (6 bases). The CDR3 spans 13 residues. Deletions cut 6 bases from V and 7 bases from J, with 13 bases between. Germline CDR1 reads MNHEY; CDR2 reads SMNVEV (reference sequence). The CDR3 DNA sequence: TGTGCCAGCAGGACAGGTTTCGGACAGCCCCAGCATTTT. It specifies CASRTGFGQPQHF.

For this clone: The same CDR3 can be traced to other DNA sequences in this sample. The CDR3, as DNA: TGCAGCGTTGAAACTAGCGGCACAGATACGCAGTATTTT. This sequence encodes CSVETSGTDTQYF. V is TRBV29-1 and J is TRBJ2-3, with 7 bases aligning to TRBD2. Germline V gives CDR1 SQVTM, CDR2 ANQGSEA. The V and J ends lost 2 bases and 1 base, in that order; junction bases with no gene match: 0. The CDR3 consists of 13 residues.

The chain is built from TRBV5-1 and TRBJ2-1; 11 positions agree with TRBD2. This CDR3 is 15 amino acids long. The V and J ends lost 1 base and 7 bases, in that order; junction bases with no gene match: 4. The germline CDR1 and CDR2 sequences are SGHRS and YFSETQ. The CDR3 is CASSLRLAGRNEQFF. In DNA, the CDR3 is TGCGCCAGCAGCTTGCGACTAGCGGGACGTAATGAGCAGTTCTTC.